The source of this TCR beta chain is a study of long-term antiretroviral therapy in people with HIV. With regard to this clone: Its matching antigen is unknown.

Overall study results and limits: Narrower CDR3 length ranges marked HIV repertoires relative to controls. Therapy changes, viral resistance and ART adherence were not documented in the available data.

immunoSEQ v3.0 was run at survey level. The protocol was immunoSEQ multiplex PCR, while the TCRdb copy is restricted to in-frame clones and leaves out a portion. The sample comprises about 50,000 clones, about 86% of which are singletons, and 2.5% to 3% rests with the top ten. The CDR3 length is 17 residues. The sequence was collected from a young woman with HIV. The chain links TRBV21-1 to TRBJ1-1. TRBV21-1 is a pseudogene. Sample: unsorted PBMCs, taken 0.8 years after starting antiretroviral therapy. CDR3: CASSKETRGRWDTEAFF. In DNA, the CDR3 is TGTGCCAGCAGCAAAGAAACCCGGGGGCGTTGGGACACTGAAGCTTTCTTT.